The 7 T cell receptor beta chains listed next were all sequenced from one sample in a study of T-cell reconstitution after alpha-beta-depleted transplantation in children. Library preparation (for TCRbeta) was performed with unique molecular identifiers. TCRdb re-derived calls from the PCR reads in MiXCR, one entry per CDR3 protein. This sample carries 280,000 or so distinct CDR3 sequences, more than 9% of them seen once, and the ten largest clones take roughly a quarter. This sample comprised peripheral blood, obtained 180 days after TCRalphabeta/CD19-depleted stem cell transplant. The receptors shown here come from a male patient under 10 years old who had a stem cell transplant for chronic granulomatous disease, so the T cells may come from the graft donor.

This clonotype has at least ten counts. The chain couples TRBV7-9 to TRBJ2-1; 8 bases agree with TRBD1. Per germline, CDR1 SEHNR and CDR2 FQNEAQ (reference sequence). CDR3 size: 15 residues. The V segment lost 5 bases and the J segment 4 bases; nucleotides outside the gene matches: 7. The CDR3: CASSARQGLYNEQFF. DNA for the CDR3: TGTGCCAGCAGCGCCAGACAGGGGTTGTACAATGAGCAGTTCTTC. Complete variable domain (other parts from reference TRBV7-9 and TRBJ2-1): DTGVSQNPRHKITKRGQNVTFRCDPISEHNRLYWYRQTLGQGPEFLTYFQNEAQLEKSRLLSDRFSAERPKGSFSTLEIQRTEQGDSAMYLCASSARQGLYNEQFFGPGTRLTVL.

This clonotype was counted at least ten times. This chain uses TRBV5-1 with TRBJ1-2; 7 bases agree with TRBD1. Germline CDR1 is SGHRS and CDR2 is YFSETQ. The ends lost 4 bases at V and 0 bases at J; junction bases unmatched: 3. CDR3 length: 14 residues. Here the CDR3 reads CASSAGQPNYGYTF. Here the CDR3 DNA reads TGCGCCAGCAGCGCGGGACAGCCTAACTATGGCTACACCTTC.

This clonotype was observed many times. CDR3 coding DNA: TGTGCCACCAGTGACCCCGCCGCAGGGGGGGAGACCCAGTACTTC. Its translation: CATSDPAAGGETQYF. The chain couples TRBV24-1 to TRBJ2-5, with D tentatively TRBD1 (7 bases). Per germline, CDR1 KGHDR and CDR2 SFDVKD. This CDR3 contains 15 residues. V lost 4 bases to trimming and J lost 5 bases, with 16 bases between them.

This clonotype appeared many times. The chain has TRBV28 and TRBJ1-6; the D gene is possibly TRBD1 (6 bases). This CDR3 spans 15 amino acids. CDR1 and CDR2 (germline): MDHEN, SYDVKM. V gave up 1 base and J gave up 7 bases, with 11 bases separating them. This chain's CDR3 is CASSLSTGLNSPLHF. The DNA for the CDR3 is TGTGCCAGCAGTTTATCCACAGGGCTGAATTCACCCCTCCACTTT.

This rearrangement joins TRBV18 to TRBJ2-5, with D possibly matching TRBD1 (6 bases). This CDR3 is 14 amino acids long. Germline V gene sequence: CDR1 KGHSH, CDR2 LQKENI. The V and J ends lost 6 bases and 5 bases respectively, with 16 bases between them. The chain's CDR3 is CASSPLPGVETQYF. The DNA of the CDR3 is TGTGCCAGCTCCCCGCTTCCAGGGGTGGAGACCCAGTACTTC.

This clonotype was counted many times. This chain links TRBV5-1 with TRBJ2-2; weak D call: TRBD1 (5 bases). The V end was cut by 4 bases, the J end by 0 bases, with 7 bases between. This CDR3 has 14 residues. CDR1 is SGHRS, CDR2 YFSETQ, per germline. This CDR3 is CASSRTTNTGELFF. In DNA, the CDR3 is TGCGCCAGCAGCCGGACAACGAACACCGGGGAGCTGTTTTTT.

CDR3 bases: TGTGCCAGCAGCTTAGGAGGACTAGTTGCCAACGAGCAGTACTTC. Translated, it gives CASSLGGLVANEQYF. The chain recombines TRBV7-2 with TRBJ2-7, with 7 bases aligning to TRBD2. V was pared by 1 base and J by 5 bases, with 8 bases of the junction left unmatched. Germline V gives CDR1 SGHTA, CDR2 FQGNSA. The CDR3 has 15 residues.